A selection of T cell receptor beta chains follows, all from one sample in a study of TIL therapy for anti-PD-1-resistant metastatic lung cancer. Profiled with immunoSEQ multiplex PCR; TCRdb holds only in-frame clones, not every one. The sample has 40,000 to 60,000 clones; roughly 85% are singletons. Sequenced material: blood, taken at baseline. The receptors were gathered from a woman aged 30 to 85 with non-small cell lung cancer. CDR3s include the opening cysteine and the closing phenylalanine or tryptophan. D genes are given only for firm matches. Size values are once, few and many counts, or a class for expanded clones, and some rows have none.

CASSLVGSSGWETQYF TGTGCCAGCAGCTTAGTGGGCTCCTCTGGGTGGGAGACCCAGTACTTC TRBV11-2 . TRBJ2-5 16 .
CASSSQILDGNYEQYF TGCGCCAGCAGCTCGCAAATTTTAGACGGAAACTACGAGCAGTACTTC TRBV5-1 . TRBJ2-7 16 .
CASGETGGNTEAFF TGTGCCAGCGGGGAAACAGGGGGCAACACTGAAGCTTTCTTT TRBV6-5 . TRBJ1-1 14 TRBD1
CASSQERETGELFF TGTGCCAGCAGCCAAGAAAGGGAGACCGGGGAGCTGTTTTTT TRBV4-2 . TRBJ2-2 14 .
CASSQRVAPYEQYF TGTGCCAGCAGTCAACGGGTTGCCCCCTACGAGCAGTACTTC TRBV28 . TRBJ2-7 14 .
CASSRSRGQGAGGYTF TGTGCCAGCAGCCGCTCCCGGGGACAGGGGGCAGGAGGCTACACCTTC TRBV27 . TRBJ1-2 16 TRBD1
CASRVLSGSYEQYF TGTGCCAGCAGAGTCCTTAGCGGGAGCTACGAGCAGTACTTC TRBV6-1 . TRBJ2-7 14 TRBD2
CASSEGRVSTDTQYF TGTGCCAGCAGTGAGGGGAGGGTAAGCACAGATACGCAGTATTTT TRBV2 . TRBJ2-3 15 TRBD2
CAISEKDGGGNYGYTF TGTGCCATCAGTGAGAAAGACGGGGGCGGTAACTATGGCTACACCTTC TRBV10-3 . TRBJ1-2 16 .
CASSSSTRGLGQPQHF TGTGCCAGCAGTTCCTCGACAAGGGGGCTGGGTCAGCCCCAGCATTTT TRBV27 . TRBJ1-5 16 TRBD1
CSVGGSKTYEQYF TGCAGCGTTGGTGGCTCAAAAACCTACGAGCAGTACTTC TRBV29-1 . TRBJ2-7 13 .
CASSYADRTLGGYTF TGTGCCAGCAGTTACGCGGACAGGACATTGGGGGGCTACACCTTC TRBV6-6 . TRBJ1-2 15 TRBD1
CASSRGATEKLFF TGTGCCAGCAGCAGGGGGGCAACCGAAAAACTGTTTTTT TRBV21-1 few TRBJ1-4 13 .
CASSSWTGGTYEQYF TGTGCCAGCAGCAGTTGGACAGGGGGAACCTACGAGCAGTACTTC TRBV27 few TRBJ2-7 15 TRBD1
CASSVATSVGSDTQYF TGTGCCAGCAGCGTAGCTACTAGCGTGGGATCAGATACGCAGTATTTT TRBV9 once TRBJ2-3 16 TRBD2
CASSSRANVLTF TGTGCCAGCAGTTCTCGGGCCAACGTCCTGACTTTC TRBV6-5 . TRBJ2-6 12 .
CASSQDWAKETQYF TGTGCCAGCAGCCAAGATTGGGCAAAAGAGACCCAGTACTTC TRBV14 once TRBJ2-5 14 .
CASSIGTGILREKLFF TGTGCCAGTAGTATCGGGACAGGGATCCTTAGGGAAAAACTGTTTTTT TRBV19 . TRBJ1-4 16 TRBD1
CASSGLPGELFF TGTGCCAGCAGTGGACTTCCCGGGGAGCTGTTTTTT TRBV6-5 . TRBJ2-2 12 .
CASSTSLLAGGNF TGTGCCAGCAGCACGTCCTTACTAGCGGGGGGGAATTTT TRBV5-8 . TRBJ2-3 13 TRBD2
CASRNGPYEQYF TGTGCCAGCAGAAACGGCCCCTACGAGCAGTACTTC TRBV28 . TRBJ2-7 12 .
CASSLAGTGPYEQYF TGTGCCAGCAGCTTAGCCGGGACAGGGCCCTACGAGCAGTACTTC TRBV7-9 . TRBJ2-7 15 TRBD1
CASSQGHYGYTF TGTGCCAGCAGCCAAGGACACTATGGCTACACCTTC TRBV14 . TRBJ1-2 12 .
CASSPTYSEGYNSPLHF TGTGCCAGCAGCCCAACATACAGTGAGGGTTATAATTCACCCCTCCACTTT TRBV7-9 . TRBJ1-6 17 .
CASSEGTYEQYF TGTGCCAGCAGCGAGGGGACCTACGAGCAGTACTTC TRBV28 . TRBJ2-7 12 .
CASSVSGQGKNYGYTF TGCGCCAGCAGTGTCTCAGGACAGGGGAAGAACTATGGCTACACCTTC TRBV10-2 . TRBJ1-2 16 TRBD1
CASSYIGDVNGYTF TGTGCCAGCAGTTACATAGGTGATGTCAATGGCTACACCTTC TRBV6-5 . TRBJ1-2 14 .
CASSRNRDANTGELFF TGTGCCAGCAGCCGTAACAGGGACGCGAACACCGGGGAGCTGTTTTTT TRBV5-5 . TRBJ2-2 16 .
CASSLGANSPLHF TGTGCCAGCAGCTTAGGGGCCAATTCACCCCTCCACTTT TRBV7-8 . TRBJ1-6 13 .
CASRRTQLANYEQYF TGTGCCAGCAGAAGAACCCAGCTAGCGAACTACGAGCAGTACTTC TRBV2 . TRBJ2-7 15 .
CASSFNQPQHF TGTGCCAGCAGCTTCAATCAGCCCCAGCATTTT TRBV7-9 . TRBJ1-5 11 .
CASSVGGSLETQYF TGTGCCAGCAGCGTAGGCGGGAGCCTAGAGACCCAGTACTTC TRBV9 . TRBJ2-5 14 TRBD2
CASSSMTSSGDTQYF TGCGCCAGCAGCTCGATGACTAGCTCCGGAGATACGCAGTATTTT TRBV5-1 . TRBJ2-3 15 TRBD2
CASSAGQGNIQYF TGTGCCAGCAGTGCGGGACAGGGAAACATTCAGTACTTC TRBV2 . TRBJ2-4 13 TRBD1
CASNPLGGGELFF TGTGCCAGCAACCCCCTGGGGGGCGGGGAGCTGTTTTTT TRBV9 once TRBJ2-2 13 .
CASSGMVDSLNTGELFF TGTGCCAGCAGTGGAATGGTGGACAGTTTGAACACCGGGGAGCTGTTTTTT TRBV2 . TRBJ2-2 17 .
CASSAGWAGELFF TGTGCCAGCAGTGCCGGGTGGGCCGGGGAGCTGTTTTTT TRBV6-1 . TRBJ2-2 13 .
CSVSTGSYEQYF TGCAGCGTCTCGACAGGATCGTACGAGCAGTACTTC TRBV29-1 . TRBJ2-7 12 .
CASSQATSGRALVATGELFF TGCGCCAGCAGCCAAGCGACTAGCGGGAGGGCCCTCGTCGCCACCGGGGAGCTGTTTTTT TRBV4-1 . TRBJ2-2 20 TRBD2
CASRAVGQGEGGYTF TGTGCCAGCAGAGCCGTAGGACAGGGGGAAGGTGGCTACACCTTC TRBV6-5 . TRBJ1-2 15 TRBD1
CASSLGQGNYGYTF TGCGCCAGCAGCTTGGGACAGGGGAACTATGGCTACACCTTC TRBV5-1 . TRBJ1-2 14 TRBD1
CASSAIAGGFTDTQYF TGCGCCAGCAGCGCAATAGCGGGAGGGTTCACAGATACGCAGTATTTT TRBV5-1 . TRBJ2-3 16 TRBD2
CASSQGRHTDTQYF TGTGCCAGCAGCCAAGGGAGACACACAGATACGCAGTATTTT TRBV14 . TRBJ2-3 14 .
CARGLAGAYNEQFF TGTGCCAGAGGACTAGCGGGAGCCTACAATGAGCAGTTCTTC TRBV5-3 . TRBJ2-1 14 TRBD2
CASSLRPAGQGRNEQFF TGTGCCAGCAGCTTAAGGCCTGCCGGCCAGGGGAGGAATGAGCAGTTCTTC TRBV7-6 . TRBJ2-1 17 .
CAIRRTSGGNNEQFF TGTGCCATCAGACGGACTAGCGGGGGTAACAATGAGCAGTTCTTC TRBV10-3 . TRBJ2-1 15 TRBD2
CASTPLRWTGPSSGNTIYF TGTGCCAGCACCCCCCTCCGATGGACAGGGCCGAGCTCTGGAAACACCATATATTTT TRBV7-2 few TRBJ1-3 19 TRBD1
CASSRQVVYNEQFF TGTGCCAGCAGCCGACAGGTCGTCTACAATGAGCAGTTCTTC TRBV27 . TRBJ2-1 14 .
CASSGSGSTDTQYF TGTGCCAGCAGCGGAAGTGGTAGCACAGATACGCAGTATTTT TRBV9 . TRBJ2-3 14 .
CASSLDRASAETQYF TGCGCCAGCAGCCTGGACAGGGCCTCTGCGGAGACCCAGTACTTC TRBV5-1 once TRBJ2-5 15 TRBD1
CASSPPGIAEVGELFF TGTGCCAGCAGCCCACCGGGGATAGCGGAGGTCGGGGAGCTGTTTTTT TRBV7-9 . TRBJ2-2 16 .
CASTIPGGAGDTQYF TGTGCCAGCACTATTCCGGGCGGGGCAGGGGATACGCAGTATTTT TRBV28 once TRBJ2-3 15 .
CASSLGSQGGNQPQHF TGTGCCAGCAGCTTAGGTTCACAGGGGGGCAATCAGCCCCAGCATTTT TRBV7-2 . TRBJ1-5 16 TRBD1
CASSPSGSGGQGEQFF TGTGCCAGCTCACCTAGTGGTAGCGGGGGGCAGGGTGAGCAGTTCTTC TRBV18 . TRBJ2-1 16 TRBD2
CASRPTAAGETQYF TGTGCCAGCAGACCCACAGCTGCTGGGGAGACCCAGTACTTC TRBV6-6 . TRBJ2-5 14 .
CASSSSGSFNEQYF TGTGCCAGCAGCTCTAGCGGGTCATTTAACGAGCAGTACTTC TRBV7-6 . TRBJ2-7 14 TRBD2
CASSAIDGGSDEQYF TGTGCCAGCAGCGCCATAGATGGGGGTTCGGACGAGCAGTACTTC TRBV5-4 few TRBJ2-7 15 .
CASSEGSGAAGYTF TGTGCCAGCAGTGAAGGATCGGGGGCCGCCGGCTACACCTTC TRBV6-1 few TRBJ1-2 14 .
CASSLFGGGYTEAFF TGTGCCAGCAGCTTGTTTGGCGGGGGTTACACTGAAGCTTTCTTT TRBV5-6 . TRBJ1-1 15 .
CASSQVWVGTLSYEQYF TGCGCCAGCAGCCAAGTTTGGGTCGGGACACTCTCCTACGAGCAGTACTTC TRBV4-3 . TRBJ2-7 17 .